The 10 T cell receptor beta chains given below trace back to one sample, sequenced in a study of cytomegalovirus exposure and HLA in healthy donors. Use of 60 Vbeta and 13 Jbeta primers characterized the PCR. TCRdb keeps only in-frame clones here, not all; method: immunoSEQ multiplex PCR. Of 90,000 to 120,000 clones in the sample, 70% to 80% are singletons; the top ten hold approximately 2%. Material for sequencing was PBMCs. These receptors were collected from a man aged 18 to 29 in good health and CMV-seronegative.

The chain couples TRBV19 to TRBJ2-2; possible D gene TRBD1, 5 bases. Trimming pared 2 bases from V and 4 bases from J, leaving 11 bases between. Germline CDR1 LNHDA, CDR2 SQIVND (reference sequence). This CDR3 comprises 15 residues. CDR3 region: CASSILAGPTGELFF. In DNA, the CDR3 is TGTGCCAGTAGTATACTGGCAGGGCCCACCGGGGAGCTGTTTTTT.

The sample holds a few counts of this clone. The rearrangement joins TRBV5-4 to TRBJ2-7, with a tentative D call TRBD2 (6 bases). Trimming took off 8 bases at V and 7 bases at J, with 22 bases between the two ends. CDR1 is SGHNT, CDR2 YYREEE, per germline (reference sequence). The CDR3 sequence is 14 residues long. The CDR3 protein is CARSRGYSRGEQYF. The CDR3, as DNA: TGTGCCAGAAGCCGGGGGTACTCCAGAGGGGAGCAGTACTTC.

The gene calls are TRBV21-1 and TRBJ2-5; the D segment call TRBD2 is taken from the table without a DNA check. TRBV21-1 is a documented pseudogene. The CDR3 totals 14 residues. The CDR3 loop reads CASSRGLLRETQYF. CDR3 in DNA: TGTGCCAGCAGCAGAGGGCTCCTTCGGGAGACCCAGTACTTC.

The chain links TRBV6-6 to TRBJ2-5; 10 nucleotides match TRBD1. The CDR3 covers 14 residues. Germline values: CDR1 MNHNY, CDR2 SVGAGI (reference sequence). The V and J ends lost 9 bases and 4 bases, in that order; junction bases with no gene match: 8. CDR3: CASSGTGDRETQYF. CDR3 nucleotide sequence: TGTGCCAGTAGCGGGACAGGGGATCGAGAGACCCAGTACTTC.

The V gene is TRBV27, the J gene TRBJ2-5; 10 bases are a match to TRBD1. Germline V gene data show CDR1 as MNHEY and CDR2 as SMNVEV (reference sequence). The CDR3 runs to 13 residues. V lost 5 bases, J lost 4 bases, and 1 base stayed unmatched. Here the CDR3 reads CASSRDRGETQYF. In DNA, the CDR3 is TGTGCCAGCAGTCGGGACAGGGGAGAGACCCAGTACTTC.

The chain combines TRBV6-1 with TRBJ2-2; D gene uncertain. Germline lookup yields CDR1 MNHNS and CDR2 SASEGT. The V and J ends lost 3 bases and 6 bases respectively, with 5 bases between them. The CDR3 is 12 amino acids. In DNA, the CDR3 is TGTGCCAGCAGTGATTCCGCCGGGGAGCTGTTTTTT. This gives the protein CASSDSAGELFF.

This chain uses TRBV6-1 with TRBJ2-7, with D possibly matching TRBD2 (6 bases). CDR3 length: 14 residues. Germline assignment: CDR1 MNHNS and CDR2 SASEGT. Deletions cut 2 bases from V and 1 base from J, with 9 bases between. The CDR3 region is CASSEFGGSYEQYF. The CDR3 DNA sequence: TGTGCCAGCAGTGAATTCGGGGGATCCTACGAGCAGTACTTC.

This chain connects TRBV21-1 to TRBJ2-1; no check of the table's D call, TRBD2, against the DNA was made. TRBV21-1 is a documented pseudogene. The CDR3 consists of 21 residues. CDR3 amino acids: CASSPTTDRLAGGPSYNEQFF. CDR3 sequence (DNA): TGTGCCAGCAGCCCCACGACCGACAGACTAGCGGGGGGTCCCTCCTACAATGAGCAGTTCTTC.

This sequence joins TRBV4-2 and TRBJ2-2, with TRBD2 matching over 7 bases. The CDR3 is 17 amino acids. Germline trimming cut 0 bases from V and 0 bases from J; bases unmatched to any gene: 4. Germline CDR1 LGHNA, CDR2 YNFKEQ. This CDR3 is CASSQEGRDPNTGELFF. The CDR3 bases are TGTGCCAGCAGCCAAGAAGGGAGGGATCCGAACACCGGGGAGCTGTTTTTT.

This chain joins TRBV29-1 and TRBJ1-1; 7 bases are a match to TRBD1. With V trimmed by 5 bases and J by 1 base, 4 bases remained unmatched. The CDR3 has 13 amino acids. The germline CDR1 and CDR2 sequences are SQVTM and ANQGSEA. In DNA, the CDR3 is TGCAGCGTTTTCTGGACAGGGAACACTGAAGCTTTCTTT. Translating gives CSVFWTGNTEAFF.